The 4 T cell receptor beta chains below all came from one sample that was sequenced in a study of early T cells in non-severe SARS-CoV-2 infection. TCRdb re-called the 5' RACE reads with MiXCR, one entry per CDR3 protein. The sample shows around 93,000 distinct CDR3 sequences, 10% to 15% of them seen only once. Source: whole blood, taken at baseline. All receptors derive from an adult who was a healthcare worker with PCR-confirmed SARS-CoV-2 infection or an uninfected control (not recorded which).

J is TRBJ2-6 and V is TRBV5-1, with a tentative D call TRBD1 (6 bases). Trimming shortened V by 3 bases and J by 4 bases, and 14 bases separated the two germline ends. Germline lookup yields CDR1 SGHRS and CDR2 YFSETQ. This CDR3 region has 16 residues. CDR3 in DNA: TGCGCCAGCAGCTCACAGGGTTTTGGAGGGGCCAACGTCCTGACTTTC. It yields the protein CASSSQGFGGANVLTF. The full variable domain, rest sourced from reference TRBV5-1 and TRBJ2-6, is KAGVTQTPRYLIKTRGQQVTLSCSPISGHRSVSWYQQTPGQGLQFLFEYFSETQRNKGNFPGRFSGRQFSNSRSEMNVSTLELGDSALYLCASSSQGFGGANVLTFGAGSRLTVL.

The V call is TRBV18, the J call TRBJ2-5; 8 bases map to TRBD1. The CDR3 is 13 amino acids. Germline V CDR1 and CDR2: KGHSH, LQKENI. V shed 5 bases and J 5 bases; nucleotides not matched to a gene: 4. The CDR3 sequence: CASSKTGVETQYF. As DNA, the CDR3 is TGTGCCAGCTCAAAGACAGGGGTCGAGACCCAGTACTTC.

The chain uses TRBV12-3 or TRBV12-4 and TRBJ1-2; D gene ambiguous. This CDR3 spans 17 amino acids. V was shortened by 7 bases and J by 0 bases, with 21 bases between the two germline ends. For the CDR3, the DNA is TGTGCCAGCACCGTCGGTGGCATTAGGGTCCCTAACTATGGCTACACCTTC. This sequence encodes CASTVGGIRVPNYGYTF.

The sample holds many counts of this clonotype. The rearrangement uses TRBV11-2 and TRBJ2-1; D remains unclear. V gave up 5 bases and J gave up 0 bases, with 11 bases separating them. Germline assignment: CDR1 SGHAT and CDR2 FQNNGV. The CDR3 consists of 15 residues. Written as DNA, the CDR3 is TGTGCCAGCAGCCCAGGTCCCCTCTCCTACAATGAGCAGTTCTTC. Encoded protein: CASSPGPLSYNEQFF.